The sequence of this T cell receptor beta chain was determined in a study of identical twins. Study-level points and caveats: Conclusions were based on cross-sectional statistical analysis, without following the same donors. Carriage of fewer insertions was seen in abundant cord blood beta clonotypes, whereas memory repertoires showed none.

TCRdb processed the 5' RACE reads anew with MiXCR; each CDR3 protein has one entry. The data hold over 500,000 distinct CDR3 sequences, with 20% to 25% observed a single time. The germline V gene encodes CDR1 SGHVS and CDR2 FNYEAQ. V dropped 1 base and J dropped 6 bases, with 16 bases sitting between them. The CDR3 is made up of 15 amino acids. This clonotype was seen more than once but under ten times. Its antigen remains unidentified. Separately, the same data were catalogued under a study of T cells expressing NK-cell markers.

This receptor was taken from a woman between 18 and 30 years old in good health. Sequenced sample: CD4+ T cells sorted from blood. The chain employs TRBV7-6 and TRBJ2-7, with D perhaps matching TRBD2 (6 bases). This chain's CDR3 is CASSLVSGTYSEQYF. CDR3 coding DNA: TGTGCCAGCAGCTTAGTATCCGGGACTTACTCCGAGCAGTACTTC.